The rows below give T cell receptor beta chains drawn from one sample of a study of CD8+CD57+ T cells in acquired aplastic anemia. TCRdb processed the reads anew with MiXCR; each CDR3 protein has one entry. The sample lists about 20,000 distinct CDR3 sequences, about two fifths occurring once. Sequencing was performed on CD8+CD57+ T cells sorted from PBMCs. The receptors stem from a human donor with aplastic anemia. The CDR3 runs from the conserved cysteine through the conserved F or W. The D gene is left open where the match is weak. Clone size is given for some rows only: seen once, a few or many times, or a class if the clone is expanded.

j_call | clone_size | v_call | d_call | cdr3_length | cdr3_nt | cdr3_aa
TRBJ2-2 | few | TRBV20-1 | TRBD1 | 14 | TGCAGTGCTAGGGACAGGGTGAACACCGGGGAGCTGTTTTTT | CSARDRVNTGELFF
TRBJ2-7 | few | TRBV28 | NA | 15 | TGTGCCAGCAGCCCAAGAATAGCGAGGTCCTACGAGCAGTACTTC | CASSPRIARSYEQYF
TRBJ2-7 | few | TRBV7-2 | NA | 13 | TGTGCCAGCAGCTTCATGATCAGGCGCGAGCAGTACTTC | CASSFMIRREQYF
TRBJ2-3 | few | TRBV19 | TRBD2 | 16 | TGTGCCAGTAGCACGGAGAGCGGGAGGGCCATGGAGACGCAGTATTTT | CASSTESGRAMETQYF
TRBJ2-7 | NA | TRBV10-3 | TRBD1 | 14 | TGTGCCATCAATGGACAGGCGAGCTCCTACGAGCAGTACTTC | CAINGQASSYEQYF
TRBJ1-6 | NA | TRBV5-1 | NA | 15 | TGCGCCAGCAGCTGGGGGCGAGTCAGGGATTCACCCCTCCACTTT | CASSWGRVRDSPLHF
TRBJ2-7 | NA | TRBV15 | TRBD1 | 19 | TGTGCCACCAGCAGCTTTATACAAAATCCCCGGGACAGGGGTGGGGAGCAGTACTTC | CATSSFIQNPRDRGGEQYF
TRBJ1-4 | NA | TRBV5-1 | NA | 15 | TGCGCCAGCACCCCTTGGGGTGCAACTAATGAAAAACTGTTTTTT | CASTPWGATNEKLFF
TRBJ2-7 | few | TRBV5-6 | TRBD1 | 15 | TGTGCCAGCAGCTCATACAGGGGAATGGTCCACGAGCAGTACTTC | CASSSYRGMVHEQYF
TRBJ1-6 | few | TRBV20-1 | TRBD1 | 16 | TGCAGTGCTAGCCTACCGGGACAGGGTAGATATTCACCCCTCCACTTT | CSASLPGQGRYSPLHF
TRBJ2-7 | few | TRBV24-1 | NA | 14 | TGTGCCACCGGATTGAAACCGGGAGTAATCGAGCAGTACTTC | CATGLKPGVIEQYF
TRBJ2-7 | NA | TRBV6-5 | TRBD1 | 15 | TGTGCCAGCAGTGAAGATGGGACAGGGGGCTACGAGCAGTACTTC | CASSEDGTGGYEQYF
TRBJ2-7 | few | TRBV20-1 | TRBD2 | 14 | TGCAGTGCCAAGACTAGCGGGGTAACCTACGAGCAGTACTTC | CSAKTSGVTYEQYF
TRBJ2-1 | many | TRBV20-1 | TRBD1 | 14 | TGCAGTGCGTGCTGGGACAGGGGCTACAATGAGCAGTTCTTC | CSACWDRGYNEQFF
TRBJ2-2 | NA | TRBV20-1 | NA | 14 | TGCAGTGCTAGCCCCGGGGACGGCACCGGGGAGCTGTTTTTT | CSASPGDGTGELFF
TRBJ2-7 | few | TRBV7-8 | NA | 15 | TGTGCCAGCAGCTTACCCAGAACAGGGATTTACGAGCAGTACTTC | CASSLPRTGIYEQYF
TRBJ1-1 | NA | TRBV10-2 | TRBD1 | 14 | TGCGCCAGCAGGGTCAGGGGGCTGAACACTGAAGCTTTCTTT | CASRVRGLNTEAFF
TRBJ2-7 | NA | TRBV10-2 | TRBD2 | 14 | TGCGCCAGCAGTGACCCTAGCGGGAGTTACGAGCAGTACTTC | CASSDPSGSYEQYF
TRBJ1-1 | few | TRBV20-1 | NA | 18 | TGCAGTGCTAGAGATCCCCCCGTTAGCGGGACGCGGGGCACTGAAGCTTTCTTT | CSARDPPVSGTRGTEAFF
TRBJ2-3 | NA | TRBV27 | TRBD2 | 16 | TGTGCCAGCAGTTCAAGACTAGCGGGGGGCACAGGTACGCAGTATTTT | CASSSRLAGGTGTQYF
TRBJ2-3 | NA | TRBV9 | NA | 15 | TGTGCCAGCAGTGAAAGGGGCGGTTCCACAGATACGCAGTATTTT | CASSERGGSTDTQYF
TRBJ1-1 | few | TRBV29-1 | NA | 13 | TGCAGCGTTGCGGGGGGATACAGGACTGAAGCTTTCTTT | CSVAGGYRTEAFF
TRBJ1-1 | NA | TRBV4-1 | NA | 12 | TGCGCCAGCAGCCAAGATAACACTGAAGCTTTCTTT | CASSQDNTEAFF
TRBJ1-1 | many | TRBV19 | NA | 16 | TGTGCCAGTAGTCCTCGTTTGGGGAGGGTGAACACTGAAGCTTTCTTT | CASSPRLGRVNTEAFF
TRBJ2-3 | few | TRBV20-1 | NA | 19 | TGCAGTGCTAGAGATCCCCCCCCCACCGGGACGCGGGGCACAGATACGCAGTATTTT | CSARDPPPTGTRGTDTQYF
TRBJ2-7 | NA | TRBV10-1 | TRBD2 | 15 | TGCGCCAGCAGCGCTAGCGGGGATAGCTCCTACGAGCAGTACTTC | CASSASGDSSYEQYF
TRBJ2-1 | few | TRBV12-3/TRBV12-4 | TRBD2 | 14 | TGTGCCAGCAGTTTAGTAGTAGCGGGGATTGAGCAGTTCTTC | CASSLVVAGIEQFF
TRBJ2-1 | many | TRBV27 | NA | 13 | TGTGCCAGCACGAGAGGCAGCACCAATGAGCAGTTCTTC | CASTRGSTNEQFF
TRBJ2-5 | few | TRBV5-4 | TRBD2 | 16 | TGTGCCAGCAGCTTGTCTAGCGGGGGGAACCAAGAGACCCAGTACTTC | CASSLSSGGNQETQYF
TRBJ2-1 | NA | TRBV5-1 | NA | 15 | TGCGCCAGCAGCGTGCGTCCGGGCCAATGGGATGAGCAGTTCTTC | CASSVRPGQWDEQFF
TRBJ1-6 | few | TRBV7-2 | NA | 15 | TGTGCCAGCAGCTTAGAGGACACCGTCGATTCACCCCTCCACTTT | CASSLEDTVDSPLHF
TRBJ2-7 | few | TRBV5-1 | NA | 13 | TGCGCCAGCAGCTTGGTGAACCCTCGGGAGCAGTACTTC | CASSLVNPREQYF
TRBJ2-3 | many | TRBV5-1 | TRBD2 | 15 | TGCGCCAGCAGCCTGGGGACTAGCGGCACAGATACGCAGTATTTT | CASSLGTSGTDTQYF
TRBJ2-7 | NA | TRBV6-5 | TRBD2 | 18 | TGTGCCAGCAACCCAATGCCCCCCGGCGGGAGCTCCCGCTACGAGCAGTACTTC | CASNPMPPGGSSRYEQYF
TRBJ1-6 | NA | TRBV7-9 | NA | 15 | TGTGCCAGCAGCTCAACCGGGACACCTCATTCGCCCCTCCACTTT | CASSSTGTPHSPLHF
TRBJ2-5 | NA | TRBV7-9 | TRBD2 | 13 | TGTGCCAGCAGCCCCGGGAGGGAAGAGACCCAGTACTTC | CASSPGREETQYF
TRBJ1-2 | many | TRBV29-1 | NA | 15 | TGCAGCGTTAAAAGGCTGGCAGTAGCTAACTATGGCTACACCTTC | CSVKRLAVANYGYTF
TRBJ1-1 | once | TRBV29-1 | NA | 11 | TGCAGCGCCTACTGCAGGGAGAGAGCTTTCTTT | CSAYCRERAFF
TRBJ2-1 | once | TRBV14 | NA | 12 | TGTGCCAGCAGCCCCGTTTACAATGAGCAGTTCTTC | CASSPVYNEQFF
TRBJ1-5 | few | TRBV20-1 | NA | 15 | TGCAGTGCTAGAGATGAAGCCAGGGCCGCTCAGCCCCAGCATTTT | CSARDEARAAQPQHF
TRBJ1-2 | few | TRBV20-1 | NA | 13 | TGCAGTGCTAGAAGGCCCCAGGGCGGTGGCTACACCTTC | CSARRPQGGGYTF
TRBJ1-5 | few | TRBV20-1 | TRBD1 | 15 | TGCAGTGCTAGAGATGTCAGGGGGGACAATCAGCCCCAGCATTTT | CSARDVRGDNQPQHF
TRBJ2-5 | NA | TRBV15 | NA | 15 | TGTGCCACCAGCAGAGATCGTGGACCAGGGGAGACCCAGTACTTC | CATSRDRGPGETQYF
TRBJ2-5 | NA | TRBV7-9 | NA | 16 | TGTGCCAGCAGCGCGGCCGTGACGCGGCTACAAGAGACCCAGTACTTC | CASSAAVTRLQETQYF
TRBJ2-7 | few | TRBV20-1 | TRBD2 | 14 | TGCAGTGCTAGGTTGACTAGCGGGACGCGCGAGCAGTACTTC | CSARLTSGTREQYF
TRBJ2-7 | NA | TRBV20-1 | TRBD2 | 15 | TGCAGTGCTAGAGATTCGACTAGCGGGGGGAACGAGCAGTACTTC | CSARDSTSGGNEQYF
TRBJ2-1 | NA | TRBV20-1 | NA | 13 | TGCAGTGCTAGAACCATTGCAGGGCTTGGGCAGTTCTTC | CSARTIAGLGQFF
TRBJ2-1 | few | TRBV7-2 | NA | 12 | TGTGCCAGCAGCTACGGGACTTCCGAGCAGTTCTTC | CASSYGTSEQFF
TRBJ1-3 | few | TRBV6-5 | NA | 15 | TGTGCCAGCAGCCCATACCTCGTCGACGGAAACACCATATATTTT | CASSPYLVDGNTIYF
TRBJ1-3 | few | TRBV10-3 | TRBD1 | 18 | TGTGCCATCAGTGAGGGGTTGGGGACAGGCGCCCCGGGAAACGCCATATATTTT | CAISEGLGTGAPGNAIYF
TRBJ2-3 | NA | TRBV7-9 | NA | 13 | TGTGCCAGCACCCCGGGGACCACAGATACGCAGTATTTT | CASTPGTTDTQYF
TRBJ2-3 | few | TRBV14 | NA | 17 | TGTGCCAGCAGCCAAGATCCCGGTAGCACTAGCACAGATACGCAGTATTTT | CASSQDPGSTSTDTQYF
TRBJ2-3 | NA | TRBV19 | TRBD2 | 17 | TGTGCCAGTAGTAGCACTAGCGGGAGAAGGGGCACAGATACGCAGTATTTT | CASSSTSGRRGTDTQYF